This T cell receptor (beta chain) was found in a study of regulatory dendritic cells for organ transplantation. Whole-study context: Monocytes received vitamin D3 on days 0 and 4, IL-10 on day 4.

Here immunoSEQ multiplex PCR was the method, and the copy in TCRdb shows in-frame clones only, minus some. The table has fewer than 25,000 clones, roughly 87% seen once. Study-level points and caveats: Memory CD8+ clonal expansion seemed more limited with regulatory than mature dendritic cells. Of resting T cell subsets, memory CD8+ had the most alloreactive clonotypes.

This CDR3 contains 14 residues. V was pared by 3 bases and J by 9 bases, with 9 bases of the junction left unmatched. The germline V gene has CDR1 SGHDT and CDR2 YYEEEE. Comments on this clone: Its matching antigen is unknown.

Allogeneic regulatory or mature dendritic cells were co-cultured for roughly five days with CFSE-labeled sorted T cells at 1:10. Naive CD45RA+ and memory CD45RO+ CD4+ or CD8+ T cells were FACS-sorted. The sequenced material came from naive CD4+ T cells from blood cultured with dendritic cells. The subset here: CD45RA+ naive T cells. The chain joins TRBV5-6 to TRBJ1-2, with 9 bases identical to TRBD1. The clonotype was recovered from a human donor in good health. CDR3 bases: TGTGCCAGCAGCTACTACGACAGGGGGGAGAGCTACACCTTC. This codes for CASSYYDRGESYTF.